This T cell receptor beta chain was retrieved from a study of T cell repertoires in cytomegalovirus infection. This clonotype came up a few times. The antigen is not known. Germline and junction disagree at one end, which may indicate a read error. TCRdb passed the reads through MiXCR, listing each CDR3 protein once. The sample records about 490,000 distinct CDR3 sequences, about a quarter being singletons. Germline V gene sequence: CDR1 LNHNV, CDR2 YYDKDF (reference sequence). The CDR3 runs to 13 residues. Study findings and constraints: HLA-C-restricted CMV-specific TCR beta clonotypes prevailed in the ex vivo response. Frequencies of public TCR beta families were cumulated, and this identified carriers of CMV plus the relevant HLA.

This TCR derives from a human donor in good health (CMV status not recorded). Some clones in this sample may be carry-over from other donors' samples. The chain joins TRBV15 to TRBJ1-5, with 8 bases fitting TRBD1. Material: PBMCs. The CDR3 nucleotides are TGTGCCACCAGCAGAGACGGGGACAGGCAGCGGCTTTTT. Protein product: CATSRDGDRQRLF.